These 22 T cell receptor beta chains came from one sample sequenced in a study of T cells in Graves' hyperthyroidism and ophthalmopathy. The investigators amplified TCR beta CDR3 regions from RNA transcripts. HTBI primers drove first-round RT-PCR of the TCR CDR3. TCRdb re-called the multiplex PCR reads with MiXCR, one entry per CDR3 protein. The sample has about 500,000 distinct CDR3 sequences, about 16% seen once; the top ten hold over 25%. Sequences were obtained from blood. The source is a woman aged 30 to 39 with Graves' ophthalmopathy.

Details on this clonotype: Possible read error: a much larger clone is one base away. The V and J genes are TRBV4-2 and TRBJ1-1; D gene uncertain. Germline lookup yields CDR1 LGHNA and CDR2 YNFKEQ. This CDR3 is 14 amino acids long. Trimming stripped 0 bases from V and 9 bases from J, with 14 bases between. Here the CDR3 reads CASSQDPGIDQAFF. Written as DNA, the CDR3 is TGTGCCAGCAGCCAAGATCCCGGGATAGATCAAGCTTTCTTT.

This clonotype was counted only a few times. The V call is TRBV19, the J call TRBJ2-1, with a weak D call TRBD2 (6 bases). The CDR3 extends over 16 amino acids. Germline V gene data show CDR1 as LNHDA and CDR2 as SQIVND (reference sequence). Trimming removed 3 bases at V and 6 bases at J, with 18 bases between. The CDR3 DNA follows: TGTGCCAGTAGTATTGGAACGGACCGAGCGGGCAATGAGCAGTTCTTC. Translating gives CASSIGTDRAGNEQFF.

The chain is built from TRBV7-2 and TRBJ2-1; no clear D. The CDR3 is made up of 13 amino acids. Germline V lookup: CDR1 SGHTA, CDR2 FQGNSA. Trimming removed 5 bases at V and 5 bases at J, with 10 bases between. DNA for the CDR3: TGTGCCAGCAGCCTAGACCGACACAATGAGCAGTTCTTC. Translating it yields CASSLDRHNEQFF.

This clonotype has at least ten counts. This rearrangement joins TRBV27 to TRBJ2-7, with D uncertain. Germline V gene sequence: CDR1 MNHEY, CDR2 SMNVEV (reference sequence). Trimming stripped 8 bases from V and 2 bases from J, with 4 bases between. The CDR3 loop spans 10 amino acids. The CDR3 coding sequence is TGTGCCAGCGGAACCTACGAGCAGTACTTC. Its translation: CASGTYEQYF.

This clonotype was observed at least ten times. The gene calls are TRBV3-1 and TRBJ2-1; possible D gene TRBD2, 6 bases. V was clipped by 0 bases and J by 2 bases, with 11 bases between them. CDR1 is LGHDT, CDR2 YNNKEL, per germline (reference sequence). The CDR3 consists of 16 residues. The CDR3 reads CASSQDLGTPYNEQFF. The CDR3 DNA follows: TGTGCCAGCAGCCAAGATCTCGGGACTCCCTACAATGAGCAGTTCTTC.

In its sample, this clonotype was seen many times. V is TRBV11-1 and J is TRBJ2-2; 10 bases agree with TRBD1. Per germline, CDR1 SGHAT and CDR2 FQDESV (reference sequence). The CDR3 contains 16 residues. The trim removed 5 bases at V and 6 bases at J, leaving 9 bases unmatched. CDR3 nucleotides: TGTGCCAGCAGCCCTCGGACAGGGGGTTTTGCCGGGGAGCTGTTTTTT. Protein: CASSPRTGGFAGELFF.

This clonotype was found many times. This chain connects TRBV6-2 or TRBV6-3 to TRBJ1-2, with D unresolved. Between the trimmed V and J ends, which lost 7 bases and 3 bases, there was a span of 12 bases. Germline V gene lookup returns CDR1 MNHEY and CDR2 SVGEGT. The CDR3 has 13 residues. The DNA of the CDR3 is TGTGCCAGCACGGACCCGGGAGACTATGGCTACACCTTC. Amino acid sequence: CASTDPGDYGYTF.

This clonotype was counted many times. V usage is TRBV28 and J usage is TRBJ1-5; a possible D gene is TRBD1 (5 bases). CDR1 is MDHEN, CDR2 SYDVKM, per germline. The CDR3 is made up of 11 amino acids. V lost 11 bases and J 4 bases, leaving 9 bases between the germline ends. The CDR3 region is CAVGGNQPQHF. In nucleotides, the CDR3 is TGTGCCGTGGGGGGAAATCAGCCCCAGCATTTT.

This clonotype was counted a few times. This chain's CDR3 is CASSFTEGRETQYF. CDR3 nucleotide sequence: TGTGCCAGCAGCTTTACCGAAGGGCGCGAGACCCAGTACTTC. This chain joins TRBV7-2 and TRBJ2-5; D remains ambiguous. V was shortened by 3 bases and J by 5 bases, with 13 bases between the two germline ends. This CDR3 has 14 residues. Germline CDR1 reads SGHTA; CDR2 reads FQGNSA.

This clonotype came up a few times. The CDR3 nucleotides read TGTGCCAGTAGTATAGAAAGTGTGAGCGGGCTGTTCTCCTACAATGAGCAGTTCTTC. Translation: CASSIESVSGLFSYNEQFF. V and J are TRBV19 and TRBJ2-1, with D perhaps TRBD2 (6 bases). The CDR3 has 19 residues. With 0 bases removed from V and 0 bases from J, the gap between germline ends came to 18 bases. Germline loops: CDR1 LNHDA, CDR2 SQIVND (reference sequence).

This clonotype has at least ten counts. The CDR3 loop is CASSRQGHSPLHF. CDR3 in DNA: TGTGCCAGCTCGCGACAGGGGCATTCACCCCTCCACTTT. The chain joins TRBV18 to TRBJ1-6; 8 bases fit TRBD1. The length of the CDR3 is 13 residues. V lost 6 bases to trimming and J lost 8 bases; unmatched junction nucleotides: 3. Germline V gene sequence: CDR1 KGHSH, CDR2 LQKENI.

The sample holds many counts of this clonotype. V usage is TRBV29-1 and J usage is TRBJ2-7; perhaps D is TRBD1 or TRBD2 (5 bases each). V was clipped by 7 bases and J by 7 bases, with 17 bases between them. The CDR3 runs 12 residues. Germline CDR1 and CDR2: SQVTM and ANQGSEA. CDR3 residues: CSAQRGFEEQYF. CDR3 nucleotide sequence: TGCAGCGCCCAGAGGGGATTTGAGGAGCAGTACTTC.

This clonotype was counted between two and nine times. The rearrangement joins TRBV4-1 to TRBJ1-5; D is undetermined. CDR1 and CDR2 from the germline V gene are MGHRA and YSYEKL. The V and J ends lost 2 bases and 5 bases respectively, with 7 bases between them. The CDR3 runs to 13 residues. The CDR3 nucleotides are TGCGCCAGCAGCCAATTGACTGATCAGCCCCAGCATTTT. This encodes CASSQLTDQPQHF.

This clonotype was counted a few times. This chain's CDR3 is CASSYILAGSGEQFF. The CDR3 DNA follows: TGTGCCAGCAGCTACATACTAGCGGGATCGGGTGAGCAGTTCTTC. The genes are TRBV9 and TRBJ2-1; TRBD2 aligns across 10 bases. The CDR3 extends over 15 amino acids. From germline, CDR1 is SGDLS and CDR2 YYNGEE. V was pared by 4 bases and J by 9 bases, with 10 bases of the junction left unmatched.

The chain has TRBV11-2 and TRBJ2-7; D possibly matches TRBD1 or TRBD2 (6 bases each). The CDR3 contains 14 residues. V was trimmed by 3 bases and J by 6 bases, leaving 15 bases between them. Germline CDR1 and CDR2: SGHAT and FQNNGV. DNA for the CDR3: TGTGCCAGCAGCTTGTCAATACAGGGAGGCGAGCAGTACTTC. Amino acid sequence: CASSLSIQGGEQYF.

V and J are TRBV7-2 and TRBJ2-1; D is undetermined. Germline V gene lookup returns CDR1 SGHTA and CDR2 FQGNSA. V lost 3 bases, J lost 10 bases, and 16 bases lay in between. The CDR3 runs 14 residues. CDR3 coding DNA: TGTGCCAGCAGCTTTAGACCCGTCACCGGGGAGCAGTTCTTC. Its protein product is CASSFRPVTGEQFF.

The table lists this clonotype with many counts. The chain employs TRBV20-1 and TRBJ2-7; D is perhaps TRBD1 or TRBD2 (5 bases each). Germline CDR1 DFQATT, CDR2 SNEGSKA (reference sequence). V was pared by 6 bases and J by 2 bases, with 17 bases between. The CDR3 contains 14 residues. The CDR3 protein is CSARKTGTTYEQYF. The CDR3 nucleotides read TGCAGTGCCCGAAAAACCGGGACCACCTACGAGCAGTACTTC.

V usage is TRBV5-6 and J usage is TRBJ2-5; no firm D call. The ends were cut back, 0 bases at V and 6 bases at J, with 9 bases in the middle. This CDR3 region has 13 residues. CDR1 SGHDT and CDR2 YYEEEE come from the germline V gene. Here the CDR3 DNA reads TGTGCCAGCAGCTTGGCGTTCGAACAGACCCAGTACTTC. This translates into CASSLAFEQTQYF. Full variable domain (missing parts from reference TRBV5-6 and TRBJ2-5): DAGVTQSPTHLIKTRGQQVTLRCSPKSGHDTVSWYQQALGQGPQFIFQYYEEEERQRGNFPDRFSGHQFPNYSSELNVNALLLGDSALYLCASSLAFEQTQYFGPGTRLLVL.

This clonotype was counted only a few times. The CDR3 bases are TGTGCCAGCAGTTTATTTGACAGCTCCTACGAGCAGTACTTC. It encodes CASSLFDSSYEQYF. This sequence joins TRBV28 and TRBJ2-7; TRBD1 is a possible D gene (5 bases). Germline V gene data show CDR1 as MDHEN and CDR2 as SYDVKM. CDR3 size: 14 residues. V dropped 1 base and J dropped 0 bases, with 7 bases sitting between them.

This clonotype occurred many times. The J gene is TRBJ2-1, the V gene TRBV11-1; no clear D gene. This CDR3 comprises 12 residues. CDR1 is SGHAT, CDR2 FQDESV, per germline (reference sequence). Trimming pared 5 bases from V and 5 bases from J, leaving 7 bases between. The CDR3 nucleotides are TGTGCCAGCAGCCGTAGTAACAATGAGCAGTTCTTC. It encodes CASSRSNNEQFF.

This clonotype appeared many times. The rearrangement links TRBV27 to TRBJ2-1; 11 nucleotides align to TRBD2. The CDR3 is made up of 13 amino acids. Unmatched junction bases numbered 5, after V lost 10 bases and J lost 6 bases. Germline V gene data show CDR1 as MNHEY and CDR2 as SMNVEV (reference sequence). DNA for the CDR3: TGTGCCACCAGACTAGCGGGAATCAATGAGCAGTTCTTC. Translation: CATRLAGINEQFF.

This chain links TRBV27 with TRBJ1-5; no clear D gene. Trimming pared 8 bases from V and 1 base from J, leaving 21 bases between. Germline assignment: CDR1 MNHEY and CDR2 SMNVEV (reference sequence). This CDR3 has 17 amino acids. The CDR3 is CASSAFGGRGSNQPQHF. The CDR3 DNA reads as TGTGCCAGCTCCGCTTTTGGAGGGCGCGGGAGCAATCAGCCCCAGCATTTT.